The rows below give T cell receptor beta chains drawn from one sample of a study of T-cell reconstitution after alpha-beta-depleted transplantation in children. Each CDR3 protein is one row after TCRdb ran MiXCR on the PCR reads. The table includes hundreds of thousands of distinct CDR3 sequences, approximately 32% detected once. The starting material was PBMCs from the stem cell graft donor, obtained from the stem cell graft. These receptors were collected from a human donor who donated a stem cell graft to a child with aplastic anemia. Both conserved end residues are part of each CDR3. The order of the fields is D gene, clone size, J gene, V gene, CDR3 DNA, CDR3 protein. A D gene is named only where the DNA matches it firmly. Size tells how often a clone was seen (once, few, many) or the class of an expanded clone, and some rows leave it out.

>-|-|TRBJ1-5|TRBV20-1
TGCAGTGCTAGCAGGAGAAATAGCAATCAGCCCCAGCATTTT
CSASRRNSNQPQHF
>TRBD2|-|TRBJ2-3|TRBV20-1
TGCAGTGCTAGAGTTTGGACTAGCGGGAGGCAGAATACGCAGTATTTT
CSARVWTSGRQNTQYF
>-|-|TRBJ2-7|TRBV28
TGTGCCAGCAGGCCCCGTGGTGGCCCCCAGCAGTACTTC
CASRPRGGPQQYF
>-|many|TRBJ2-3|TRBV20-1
TGCAGTGCTGTTGGGGGAGGTGCGGCAGATACGCAGTATTTT
CSAVGGGAADTQYF
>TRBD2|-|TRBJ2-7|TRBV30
TGTGCCTGGAACCCGAGCGGGAGTATCCGGCAGCAGTACTTC
CAWNPSGSIRQQYF
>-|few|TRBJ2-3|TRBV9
TGTGCCAGCAGCCCAAACGGAGCAGATACGCAGTATTTT
CASSPNGADTQYF
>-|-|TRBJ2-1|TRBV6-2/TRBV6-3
TGTGCCAGCAGTTCGGACCTGAGCTCCTACAATGAGCAGTTCTTC
CASSSDLSSYNEQFF
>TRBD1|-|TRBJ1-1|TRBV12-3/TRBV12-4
TGTGCCAGCAGTTTCGGGACAGGGTTTAGGAACACTGAAGCTTTCTTT
CASSFGTGFRNTEAFF
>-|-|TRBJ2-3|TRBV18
TGTGCCAGCTCACTTGTTCCTGCAGATACGCAGTATTTT
CASSLVPADTQYF
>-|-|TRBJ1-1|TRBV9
TGTGCCAGCAGCCCGGAAGGTAGGGTGGAGTGGACTGAAGCTTTCTTT
CASSPEGRVEWTEAFF
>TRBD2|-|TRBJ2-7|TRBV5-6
TGTGCCAGCAGCTTTTTTCCTAGCGGTTACGAGCAGTACTTC
CASSFFPSGYEQYF
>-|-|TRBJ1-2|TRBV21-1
TGTGCCAGCAGCACAATGAGGCCCTTGGGGCGAGGCTACACCTTC
CASSTMRPLGRGYTF
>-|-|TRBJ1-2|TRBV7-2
TGTGCCAGCAGCTTACCCGGGGCGGGCTATGGCTACACCTTC
CASSLPGAGYGYTF
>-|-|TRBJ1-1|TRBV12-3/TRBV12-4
TGTGCCAGCAGTGGGGGAGGGGGACGGAACACTGAAGCTTTCTTT
CASSGGGGRNTEAFF
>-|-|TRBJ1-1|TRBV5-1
TGCGCCAGCAGCTTGACAGCGTCGAACACTGAAGCTTTCTTT
CASSLTASNTEAFF